Given below is one T cell receptor beta chain in context. Its specificity is not known. TCRdb keeps only in-frame clones here, not all; method: immunoSEQ multiplex PCR. The data show tens of thousands of clones, approximately 85% seen once. This specimen belongs to a study of OX40 agonist ivuxolimab in advanced cancers. Study-level information: Dosing consisted of intravenous ivuxolimab at 0.01 to 10 mg/kg every 2 weeks. Patients receiving dose escalation had hepatocellular carcinoma, melanoma, renal cell or head and neck cancer.

V was pared by 0 bases and J by 4 bases, with 7 bases of the junction left unmatched. The CDR3 length is 16 residues. Germline lookup yields CDR1 KGHSH and CDR2 LQKENI. Study conclusions and caveats: More expanded clones were found, on average, in CD8+ than in CD4+ T cells.

This specimen consisted of CD4+ or CD8+ T cells sorted from blood, obtained in a trial of the OX40 agonist ivuxolimab. This TCR was recovered from an adult with an advanced solid tumor such as melanoma, head and neck, liver or kidney cancer. The rearrangement joins TRBV18 to TRBJ2-5; 8 bases align to TRBD2. The CDR3, as DNA: TGTGCCAGCTCACCACCGCGGGGGGCAACCGGAGAGACCCAGTACTTC. Translating gives CASSPPRGATGETQYF.